These 18 T cell receptor beta chains came from one sample sequenced in a study of T-cell reconstitution after alpha-beta-depleted transplantation in children. Unique molecular identifiers tagged the TCRbeta library. TCRdb ran MiXCR on the PCR reads and lists one entry per CDR3 protein. The sample has 190,000 or so distinct CDR3 sequences; roughly 6.3% are singletons. The sample in question was PBMCs, obtained before TCRalphabeta/CD19-depleted stem cell transplant. These receptors were collected from a girl under three years old with combined immunodeficiency, due to receive a stem cell transplant.

This clonotype was found many times. V and J are TRBV28 and TRBJ2-3; D is tentatively TRBD1 or TRBD2 (5 bases each). Trimming removed 3 bases from V and 4 bases from J, with 26 bases in between. The CDR3 loop spans 19 amino acids. The germline V gene has CDR1 MDHEN and CDR2 SYDVKM. The DNA for the CDR3 is TGTGCCAGCAGTTTCTATTTCAGGGTCGGCAGGCCGGAGGCAGATACGCAGTATTTT. This gives the protein CASSFYFRVGRPEADTQYF.

This clonotype has ten or more counts. The chain combines TRBV18 with TRBJ2-1; D is possibly TRBD2 (7 bases). The germline gives CDR1 KGHSH, CDR2 LQKENI. V was pared by 0 bases and J by 4 bases, with 16 bases between. The length of the CDR3 is 17 residues. Written as DNA, the CDR3 is TGTGCCAGCTCACCACCGACTAGCCCGAGGGGGTACAATGAGCAGTTCTTC. Translating it yields CASSPPTSPRGYNEQFF.

This clonotype occurred many times. This chain uses TRBV11-2 with TRBJ2-7; 11 bases agree with TRBD2. Trimming at V came to 0 bases and at J to 7 bases, leaving 14 bases not matched to a gene. This CDR3 is 18 amino acids long. Germline V gene data show CDR1 as SGHAT and CDR2 as FQNNGV. The CDR3 DNA sequence: TGTGCCAGCAGCTTAGATCCCCTTCGACTAGCGGGGTATGGGGAGCAGTACTTC. Its translation is CASSLDPLRLAGYGEQYF. Drawing the rest from reference TRBV11-2 and TRBJ2-7, the complete variable domain is EAGVAQSPRYKIIEKRQSVAFWCNPISGHATLYWYQQILGQGPKLLIQFQNNGVVDDSQLPKDRFSAERLKGVDSTLKIQPAKLEDSAVYLCASSLDPLRLAGYGEQYFGPGTRLTVT.

This clonotype has ten or more counts. The chain joins TRBV5-6 to TRBJ2-7, with 9 positions matching TRBD1. Germline V gene sequence: CDR1 SGHDT, CDR2 YYEEEE. CDR3 length: 14 residues. The V gene end was trimmed by 2 bases and the J gene end by 1 base; junction bases not matched to a gene: 1. CDR3 residues: CASSFGTGSYEQYF. For the CDR3, the DNA is TGTGCCAGCAGCTTCGGGACAGGGTCCTACGAGCAGTACTTC.

This clonotype appeared many times. The J gene is TRBJ2-1, the V gene TRBV12-3 or TRBV12-4; no definite D call. The CDR3 length is 16 residues. With 3 bases removed from V and 0 bases from J, the gap between germline ends came to 12 bases. The CDR3 bases are TGTGCCAGCAGTTTTAAGGGCATTAGCTCCTACAATGAGCAGTTCTTC. This gives the protein CASSFKGISSYNEQFF.

This clonotype was counted at least ten times. The CDR3 nucleotides are TGTGCCACTTCCCTTTCCTACAATGAGCAGTTCTTC. It codes for CATSLSYNEQFF. The rearrangement uses TRBV10-3 and TRBJ2-1; the D is unclear. The CDR3 covers 12 residues. CDR1 and CDR2 from the germline V gene are ENHRY and SYGVKD. Trimming removed 10 bases from V and 1 base from J, with 8 bases in between.

This clonotype was picked up many times. The rearrangement joins TRBV29-1 to TRBJ2-7; possible D gene TRBD1, 6 bases. From germline, CDR1 is SQVTM and CDR2 ANQGSEA. The CDR3 sequence is 12 residues long. V was shortened by 3 bases and J by 2 bases, with 8 bases between the two germline ends. The chain's CDR3 is CSVEDSPYEQYF. For the CDR3, the DNA is TGCAGCGTTGAGGACAGTCCCTACGAGCAGTACTTC.

J is TRBJ1-5 and V is TRBV12-3 or TRBV12-4; D gene uncertain. V was shortened by 8 bases and J by 1 base, with 12 bases between the two germline ends. CDR3 length equals 14 residues. Written as DNA, the CDR3 is TGTGCCAGCTCCCTGGGCCTGAGCAATCAGCCCCAGCATTTT. This gives the protein CASSLGLSNQPQHF.

This clonotype was counted ten times or more. V gene TRBV27 combines with J gene TRBJ2-1, with D unclear. The CDR3 length is 14 residues. Per germline, CDR1 MNHEY and CDR2 SMNVEV (reference sequence). V shed 6 bases and J shed 3 bases, with 12 bases lying between them. Here the CDR3 reads CASSTVRNYNEQFF. In DNA, the CDR3 is TGTGCCAGCAGCACCGTCAGGAACTACAATGAGCAGTTCTTC.

This clonotype was observed many times. V gene TRBV4-1 combines with J gene TRBJ2-3; maybe TRBD2 (5 bases). Trimming removed 1 base at V and 7 bases at J, with 18 bases between. This CDR3 is built from 16 residues. Germline V gene lookup returns CDR1 MGHRA and CDR2 YSYEKL. CDR3 protein: CASSQADGGSGYTQYF. CDR3 bases: TGCGCCAGCAGCCAAGCGGATGGAGGCTCTGGGTATACGCAGTATTTT.

To note about this clonotype: Relative to the germline gene, one junction end is altered; a read error may explain this. V usage is TRBV20-1 and J usage is TRBJ2-2; perhaps TRBD2 as D (5 bases). There are 17 residues in the CDR3. Germline V gene lookup returns CDR1 DFQATT and CDR2 SNEGSKA (reference sequence). In nucleotides, the CDR3 is TGCTGTGCTAGAGGGAAAAGGGCCTTATTTAACACCGGGGAGCTGTTTTTT. Amino acid sequence: CCARGKRALFNTGELFF.

This clonotype was seen at least ten times. The V call is TRBV5-1, the J call TRBJ1-2; D is perhaps TRBD1 (5 bases). The V end lost 2 bases, the J end lost 4 bases, and 12 bases lay between the germline ends. Germline V lookup: CDR1 SGHRS, CDR2 YFSETQ. The CDR3 extends over 14 amino acids. The CDR3 sequence: CASSFQGIFYGYTF. CDR3 DNA sequence: TGCGCCAGCAGCTTTCAGGGAATCTTCTATGGCTACACCTTC.

This clonotype was observed a few times. The genes are TRBV5-1 and TRBJ2-1, with 11 bases that match TRBD1. This CDR3 comprises 15 residues. V gave up 0 bases and J gave up 7 bases; unmatched junction bases: 3. The germline gives CDR1 SGHRS, CDR2 YFSETQ. This CDR3 is CASSLVDRGPNEQFF. DNA of the CDR3: TGCGCCAGCAGCTTGGTGGACAGGGGGCCAAATGAGCAGTTCTTC. Looking up the rest from reference TRBV5-1 and TRBJ2-1 gives the full variable domain: KAGVTQTPRYLIKTRGQQVTLSCSPISGHRSVSWYQQTPGQGLQFLFEYFSETQRNKGNFPGRFSGRQFSNSRSEMNVSTLELGDSALYLCASSLVDRGPNEQFFGPGTRLTVL.

The chain combines TRBV3-1 with TRBJ2-3; 10 positions agree with TRBD2. The CDR3 contains 18 residues. Per germline, CDR1 LGHDT and CDR2 YNNKEL (reference sequence). Losses at the gene ends were 11 bases for V and 4 bases for J; bases not matched to a gene: 21. For the CDR3, the DNA is TGTGCCTGCTGTCCTTACCCCAGGCTAGCGGGAGAAGCAGATACGCAGTATTTT. Translating it yields CACCPYPRLAGEADTQYF.

This clonotype has a handful of counts. The chain couples TRBV28 to TRBJ2-3, with TRBD2 matching over 14 bases. Germline V gene lookup returns CDR1 MDHEN and CDR2 SYDVKM. The V gene end was trimmed by 6 bases and the J gene end by 5 bases; junction bases not matched to a gene: 10. CDR3 length: 17 residues. The CDR3: CASSSAGLAGVVDTQYF. For the CDR3, the DNA is TGTGCCAGCAGCTCCGCGGGACTAGCGGGAGTAGTAGATACGCAGTATTTT.

At least ten counts were recorded for this clonotype. The chain joins TRBV10-3 to TRBJ2-1; D not resolved. Germline lookup yields CDR1 ENHRY and CDR2 SYGVKD. The V end was cut by 4 bases, the J end by 10 bases, with 11 bases between. CDR3 length: 12 amino acids. CDR3 sequence: CAISGGVREQFF. DNA of the CDR3: TGTGCCATCAGTGGAGGAGTTAGGGAGCAGTTCTTC.

This clonotype was recorded many times. The rearrangement joins TRBV9 to TRBJ2-7, with 11 bases matching TRBD2. CDR3 length equals 17 residues. Germline CDR1 and CDR2: SGDLS and YYNGEE. V shed 3 bases and J 4 bases; nucleotides not matched to a gene: 12. CDR3 sequence (DNA): TGTGCCAGCAGCGGCCGATCAGGGACTAGCGGACCTTACGAGCAGTACTTC. Translated: CASSGRSGTSGPYEQYF.

V usage is TRBV2 and J usage is TRBJ1-4, with 7 bases lining up with TRBD1. After removal of 5 bases from V and 8 bases from J, the junction contained 23 bases not matched to a gene. The V gene's germline CDR1 is SNHLY and CDR2 FYNNEI. The CDR3 loop spans 19 amino acids. This CDR3 is CASSSDDPGGGGSLEKLFF. Here the CDR3 DNA reads TGTGCCAGCAGTTCTGACGACCCCGGGGGAGGGGGCTCGCTAGAAAAACTGTTTTTT. The whole variable domain, remainder taken from reference TRBV2 and TRBJ1-4, is EPEVTQTPSHQVTQMGQEVILRCVPISNHLYFYWYRQILGQKVEFLVSFYNNEISEKSEIFDDQFSVERPDGSNFTLKIRSTKLEDSAMYFCASSSDDPGGGGSLEKLFFGSGTQLSVL.